The sequence of this T cell receptor beta chain was determined in a study of CD8 T cells in Susac syndrome. TEMRA cells were FACS-enriched, unlike CD8+ and CD4+ T cells, which were negatively isolated. The V segment lost 5 bases and the J segment 0 bases; nucleotides outside the gene matches: 7. The CDR3 spans 15 residues. Looked up from germline, CDR1 is SEHNR and CDR2 is FQNEAQ (reference sequence). With random hexamers, reverse transcription was performed on about 0.5 to 1 ug of RNA. TCRdb re-analysed the immunoSEQ multiplex PCR reads in MiXCR, keeping a single row per CDR3 protein. Among fewer than 150,000 distinct CDR3 sequences listed, roughly 89% were seen once.

The specimen was CD8+ T cells from PBMCs. The sequence was obtained from a human donor with multiple sclerosis. This rearrangement joins TRBV7-9 to TRBJ2-7, with 7 bases matching TRBD2. The CDR3 loop is CASSPPGTNSYEQYF. CDR3 nucleotides: TGTGCCAGCAGCCCCCCCGGGACTAACTCCTACGAGCAGTACTTC.